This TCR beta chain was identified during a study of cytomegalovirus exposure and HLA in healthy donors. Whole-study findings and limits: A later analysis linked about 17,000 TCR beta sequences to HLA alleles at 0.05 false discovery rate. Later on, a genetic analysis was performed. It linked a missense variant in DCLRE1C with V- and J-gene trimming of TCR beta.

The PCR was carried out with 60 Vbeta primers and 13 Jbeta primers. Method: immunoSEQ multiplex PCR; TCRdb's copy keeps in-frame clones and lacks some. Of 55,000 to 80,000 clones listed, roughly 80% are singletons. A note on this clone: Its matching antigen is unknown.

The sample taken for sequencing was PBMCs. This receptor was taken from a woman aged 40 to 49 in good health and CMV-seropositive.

The CDR3 coding sequence is TGCAGCGTCTCGACAGGGAGGGAGACCCAGTACTTC. Protein product: CSVSTGRETQYF. The chain is built from TRBV29-1 and TRBJ2-5, with D possibly matching TRBD1 (7 bases). V lost 6 bases to trimming and J lost 5 bases, with 13 bases between them. The germline gives CDR1 SQVTM, CDR2 ANQGSEA. The CDR3 spans 12 residues.